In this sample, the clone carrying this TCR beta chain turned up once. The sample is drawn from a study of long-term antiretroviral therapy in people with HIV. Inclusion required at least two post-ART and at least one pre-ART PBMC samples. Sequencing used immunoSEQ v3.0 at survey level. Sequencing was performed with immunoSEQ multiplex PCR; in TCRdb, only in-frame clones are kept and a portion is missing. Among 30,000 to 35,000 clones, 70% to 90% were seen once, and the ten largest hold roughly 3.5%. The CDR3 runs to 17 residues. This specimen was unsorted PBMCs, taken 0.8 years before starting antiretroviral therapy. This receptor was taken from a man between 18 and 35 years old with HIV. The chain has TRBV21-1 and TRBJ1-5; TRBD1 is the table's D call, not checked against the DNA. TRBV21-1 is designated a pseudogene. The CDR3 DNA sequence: TGTGCCAGCAGCAAAGATTCGGGACAGGGTTCCTGTCAGCCCCAGCATTTT. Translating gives CASSKDSGQGSCQPQHF.